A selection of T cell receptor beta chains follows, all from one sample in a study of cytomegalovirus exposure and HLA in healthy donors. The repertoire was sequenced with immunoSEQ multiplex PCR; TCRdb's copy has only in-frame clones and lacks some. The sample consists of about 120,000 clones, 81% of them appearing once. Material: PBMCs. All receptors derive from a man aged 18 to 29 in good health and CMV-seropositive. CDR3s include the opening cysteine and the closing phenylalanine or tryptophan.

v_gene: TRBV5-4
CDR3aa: CASSPGGRAWNEQFF

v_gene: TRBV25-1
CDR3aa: CASSGIGGSGTDTQYF

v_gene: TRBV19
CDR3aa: CASSIRTSGIQETQYF

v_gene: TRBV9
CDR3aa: CASSTRTSGYNEQFF

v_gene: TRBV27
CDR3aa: CASSLSPGGFVYEQYF

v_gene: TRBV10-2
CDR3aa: CASGSSNTGELFF

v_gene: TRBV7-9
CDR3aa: CASSPQRLAGELFF

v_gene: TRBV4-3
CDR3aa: CASSQTVRTGGYGYTF

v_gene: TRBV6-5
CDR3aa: CASSYSLNYEQYF

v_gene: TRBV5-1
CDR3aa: CASSSRTGTYGYTF

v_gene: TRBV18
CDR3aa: CASSPTGDYEQYF

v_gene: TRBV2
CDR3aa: CASSRDKSMDLGAFF

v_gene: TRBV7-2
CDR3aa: CASSLSRTGSGSDTQYF

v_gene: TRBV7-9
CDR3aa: CASSPRAGAGYEQYF

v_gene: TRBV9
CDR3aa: CASSPRSGSSYNEQFF

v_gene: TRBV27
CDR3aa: CASSLKSGHEQFF

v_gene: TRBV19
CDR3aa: CASSILGGLGTEAFF

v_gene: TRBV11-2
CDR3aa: CASSSRDRGFDGYTF

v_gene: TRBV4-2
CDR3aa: CASSQSQGVTGELFF

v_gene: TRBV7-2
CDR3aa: CASSLASGGSDEQYF

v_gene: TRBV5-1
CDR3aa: CASSTTRGTGEETQYF

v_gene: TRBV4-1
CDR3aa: CASSLSGSSGANVLTF

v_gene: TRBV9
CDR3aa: CASSVRSGQETQYF

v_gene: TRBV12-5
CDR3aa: CASGLLLRVDLSFNATNEKLFF

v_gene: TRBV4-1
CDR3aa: CASSQDPGQGGQPQHF

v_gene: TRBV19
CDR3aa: CASSIHATNEKLFF

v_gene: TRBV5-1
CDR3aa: CASSLIQGTVLTEAFF

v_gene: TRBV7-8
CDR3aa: CASSPGRNTEAFF

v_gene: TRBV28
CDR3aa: CAAGANYGYTF

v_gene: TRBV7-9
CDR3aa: CASSLTGTEAFF

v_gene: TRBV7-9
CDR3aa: CASSFFAVFPNTEAFF

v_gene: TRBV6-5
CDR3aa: CASSSPSAGSYEQYF

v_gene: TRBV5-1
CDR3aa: CASSFGGSPSYEQYF

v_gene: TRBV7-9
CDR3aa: CASSSGQGAAGANVLTF

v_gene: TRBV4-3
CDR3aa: CASSQEGVNSGANVLTF

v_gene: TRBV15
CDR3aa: CATRTGAYEQYF

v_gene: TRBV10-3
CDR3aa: CAIRRGRTGDYEQYF

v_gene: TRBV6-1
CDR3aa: CASSEYLGRAGFSYEQYF

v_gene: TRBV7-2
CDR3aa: CASSLEVTGKTDTQYF

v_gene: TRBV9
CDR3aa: CASSALRTGFGAGTGELFF

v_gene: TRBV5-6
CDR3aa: CASSLALTAGGSYNEQFF

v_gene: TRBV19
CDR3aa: CASSPWGSGGSRADTQYF

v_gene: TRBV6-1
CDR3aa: CASSEDFSYEQYF

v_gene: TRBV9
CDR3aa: CASSVGANTDTQYF

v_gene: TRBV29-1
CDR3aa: CSVEVRGLAGGLYF

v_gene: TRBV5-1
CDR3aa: CASRGIDRSSYEQYF

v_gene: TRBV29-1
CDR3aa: CSGFDGNYGYTF

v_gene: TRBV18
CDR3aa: CASSPTGNTEAFF

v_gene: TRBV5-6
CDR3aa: CASSLMGRAQETQYF

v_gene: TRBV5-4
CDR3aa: CASSLQGLSTDTQYF

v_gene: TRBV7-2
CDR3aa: CASSLVGQLMNTEAFF

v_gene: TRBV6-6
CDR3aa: CASSRLAGERVGIF